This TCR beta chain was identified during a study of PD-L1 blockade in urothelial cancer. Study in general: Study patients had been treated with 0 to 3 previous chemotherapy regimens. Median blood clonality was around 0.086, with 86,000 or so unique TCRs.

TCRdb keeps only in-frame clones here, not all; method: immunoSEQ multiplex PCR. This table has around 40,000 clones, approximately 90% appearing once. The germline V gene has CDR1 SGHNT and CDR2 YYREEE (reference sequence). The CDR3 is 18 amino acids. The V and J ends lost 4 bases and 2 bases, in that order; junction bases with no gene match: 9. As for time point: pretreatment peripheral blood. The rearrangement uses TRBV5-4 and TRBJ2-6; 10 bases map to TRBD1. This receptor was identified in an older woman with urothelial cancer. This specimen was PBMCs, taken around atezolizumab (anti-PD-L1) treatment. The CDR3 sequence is CASSAGTGVRAGANVLTF. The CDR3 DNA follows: TGTGCCAGCAGCGCGGGGACAGGGGTTCGGGCTGGGGCCAACGTCCTGACTTTC.